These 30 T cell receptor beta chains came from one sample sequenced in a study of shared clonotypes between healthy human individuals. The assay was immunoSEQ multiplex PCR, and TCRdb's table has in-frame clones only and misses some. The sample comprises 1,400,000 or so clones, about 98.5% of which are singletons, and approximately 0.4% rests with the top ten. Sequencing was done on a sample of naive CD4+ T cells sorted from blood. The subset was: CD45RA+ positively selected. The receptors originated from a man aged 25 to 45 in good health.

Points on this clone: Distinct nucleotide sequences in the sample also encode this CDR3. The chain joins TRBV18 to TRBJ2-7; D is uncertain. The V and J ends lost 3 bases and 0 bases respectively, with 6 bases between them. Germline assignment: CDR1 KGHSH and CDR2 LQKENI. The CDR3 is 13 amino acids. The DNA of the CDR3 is TGTGCCAGCTCACCGGACCTCTCCTACGAGCAGTACTTC. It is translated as CASSPDLSYEQYF.

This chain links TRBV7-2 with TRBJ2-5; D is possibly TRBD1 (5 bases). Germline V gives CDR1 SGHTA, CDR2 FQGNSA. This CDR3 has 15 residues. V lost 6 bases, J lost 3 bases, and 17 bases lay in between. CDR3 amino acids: CASSRRWGREETQYF. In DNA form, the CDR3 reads TGTGCCAGCAGTCGACGGTGGGGCAGAGAAGAGACCCAGTACTTC.

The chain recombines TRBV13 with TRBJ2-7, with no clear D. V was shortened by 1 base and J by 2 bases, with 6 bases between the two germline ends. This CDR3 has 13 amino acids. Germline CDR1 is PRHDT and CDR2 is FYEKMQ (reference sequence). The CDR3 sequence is CASSLDRTYEQYF. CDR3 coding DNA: TGTGCCAGCAGCTTAGACAGAACCTACGAGCAGTACTTC.

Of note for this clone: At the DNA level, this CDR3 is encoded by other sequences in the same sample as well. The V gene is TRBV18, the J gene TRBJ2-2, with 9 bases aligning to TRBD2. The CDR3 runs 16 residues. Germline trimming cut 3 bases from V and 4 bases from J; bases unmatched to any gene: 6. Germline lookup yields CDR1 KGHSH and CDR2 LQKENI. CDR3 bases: TGTGCCAGCTCACCGCCGGGACTAGCAGTCACCGGGGAGCTGTTTTTT. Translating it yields CASSPPGLAVTGELFF.

The CDR3 DNA sequence: TGTGCCAGCTCAGAGGCAACAGTAATCGGGGAGCTGTTTTTT. This encodes CASSEATVIGELFF. This chain connects TRBV18 to TRBJ2-2; no clear D. Germline V gene data show CDR1 as KGHSH and CDR2 as LQKENI. This CDR3 has 14 amino acids. Deletions cut 5 bases from V and 7 bases from J, with 14 bases between.

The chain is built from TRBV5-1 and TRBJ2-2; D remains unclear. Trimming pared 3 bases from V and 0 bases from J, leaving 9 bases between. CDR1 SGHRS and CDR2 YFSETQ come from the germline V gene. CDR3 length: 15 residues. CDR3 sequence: CASSYSPPNTGELFF. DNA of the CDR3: TGCGCCAGCAGCTACAGCCCCCCGAACACCGGGGAGCTGTTTTTT.

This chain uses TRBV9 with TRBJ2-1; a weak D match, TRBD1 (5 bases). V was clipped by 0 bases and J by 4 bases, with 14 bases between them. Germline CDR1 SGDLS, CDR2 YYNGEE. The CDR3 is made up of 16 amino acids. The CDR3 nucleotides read TGTGCCAGCAGCGTAGCTACTGGGGCTCGATACAATGAGCAGTTCTTC. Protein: CASSVATGARYNEQFF.

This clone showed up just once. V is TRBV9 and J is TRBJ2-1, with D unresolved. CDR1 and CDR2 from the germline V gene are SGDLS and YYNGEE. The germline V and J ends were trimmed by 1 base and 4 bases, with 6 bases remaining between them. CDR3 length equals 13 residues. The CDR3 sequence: CASSVSLYNEQFF. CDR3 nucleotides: TGTGCCAGCAGCGTATCGTTATACAATGAGCAGTTCTTC.

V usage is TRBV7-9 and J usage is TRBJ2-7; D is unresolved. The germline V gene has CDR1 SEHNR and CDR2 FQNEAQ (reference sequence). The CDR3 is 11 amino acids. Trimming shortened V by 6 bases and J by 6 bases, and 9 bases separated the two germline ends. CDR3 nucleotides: TGTGCCAGCAGTTCCTCGTTCGAGCAGTACTTC. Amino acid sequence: CASSSSFEQYF.

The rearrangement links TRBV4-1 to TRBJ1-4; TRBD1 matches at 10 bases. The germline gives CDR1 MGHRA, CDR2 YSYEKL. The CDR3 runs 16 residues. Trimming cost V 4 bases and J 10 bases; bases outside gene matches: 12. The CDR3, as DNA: TGCGCCAGCAGCCTAATTCCCGGGACAGGGGTAGGAAAACTGTTTTTT. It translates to CASSLIPGTGVGKLFF.

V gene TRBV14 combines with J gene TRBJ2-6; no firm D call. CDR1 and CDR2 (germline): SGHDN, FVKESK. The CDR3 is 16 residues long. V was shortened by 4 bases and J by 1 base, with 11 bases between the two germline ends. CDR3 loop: CASSPLRPSGANVLTF. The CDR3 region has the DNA TGTGCCAGCAGCCCTCTCCGTCCTTCTGGGGCCAACGTCCTGACTTTC.

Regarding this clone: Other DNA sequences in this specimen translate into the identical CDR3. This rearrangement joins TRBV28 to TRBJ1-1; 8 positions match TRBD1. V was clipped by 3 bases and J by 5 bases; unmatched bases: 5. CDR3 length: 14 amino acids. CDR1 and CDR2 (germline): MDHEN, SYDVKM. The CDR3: CASSLDRVRTEAFF. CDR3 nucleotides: TGTGCCAGCAGTTTGGACAGGGTACGGACTGAAGCTTTCTTT.

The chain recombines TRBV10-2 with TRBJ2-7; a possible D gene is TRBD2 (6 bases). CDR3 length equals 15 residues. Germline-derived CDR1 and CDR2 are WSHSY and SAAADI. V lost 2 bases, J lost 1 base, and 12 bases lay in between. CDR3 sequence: CASSERLAPSYEQYF. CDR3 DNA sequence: TGCGCCAGCAGTGAGAGGCTAGCGCCGTCCTACGAGCAGTACTTC.

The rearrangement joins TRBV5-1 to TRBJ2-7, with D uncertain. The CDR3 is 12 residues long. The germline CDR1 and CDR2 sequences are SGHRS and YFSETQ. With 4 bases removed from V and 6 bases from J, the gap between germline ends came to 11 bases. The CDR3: CASSQKFGEQYF. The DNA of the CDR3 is TGCGCCAGCAGCCAAAAATTTGGCGAGCAGTACTTC.

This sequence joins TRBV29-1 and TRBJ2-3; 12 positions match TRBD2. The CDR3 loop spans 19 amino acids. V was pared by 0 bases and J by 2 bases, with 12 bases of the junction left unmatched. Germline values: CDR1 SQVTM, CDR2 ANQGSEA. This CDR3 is CSVEDRRLAGGPVTDTQYF. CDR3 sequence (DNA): TGCAGCGTTGAAGATCGACGGCTAGCGGGAGGGCCGGTCACAGATACGCAGTATTTT.

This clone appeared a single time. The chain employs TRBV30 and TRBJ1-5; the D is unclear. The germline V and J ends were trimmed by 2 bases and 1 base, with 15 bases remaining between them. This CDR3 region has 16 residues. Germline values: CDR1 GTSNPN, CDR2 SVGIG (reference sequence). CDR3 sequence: CAWSSQPGRSNQPQHF. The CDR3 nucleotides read TGTGCCTGGAGTTCCCAGCCAGGACGCAGCAATCAGCCCCAGCATTTT.

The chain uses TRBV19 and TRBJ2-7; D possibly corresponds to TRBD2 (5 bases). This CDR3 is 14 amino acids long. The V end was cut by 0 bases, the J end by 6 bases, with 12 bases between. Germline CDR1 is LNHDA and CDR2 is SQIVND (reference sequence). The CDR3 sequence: CASSIDRRVSEQYF. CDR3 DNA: TGTGCCAGTAGTATAGACAGGCGGGTTTCCGAGCAGTACTTC.

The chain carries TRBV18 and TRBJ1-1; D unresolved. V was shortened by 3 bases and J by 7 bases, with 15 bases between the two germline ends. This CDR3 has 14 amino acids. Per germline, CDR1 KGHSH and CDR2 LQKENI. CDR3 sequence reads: CASSPTVTDFEAFF. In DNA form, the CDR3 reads TGTGCCAGCTCACCGACCGTTACGGATTTTGAAGCTTTCTTT.

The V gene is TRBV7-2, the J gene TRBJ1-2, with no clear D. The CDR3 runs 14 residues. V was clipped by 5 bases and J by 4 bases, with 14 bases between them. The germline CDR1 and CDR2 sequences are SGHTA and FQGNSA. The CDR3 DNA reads TGTGCCAGCAGCCACAGAGAGTCGACCTATGGCTACACCTTC. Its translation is CASSHRESTYGYTF. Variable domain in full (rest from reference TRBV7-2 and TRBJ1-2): GAGVSQSPSNKVTEKGKDVELRCDPISGHTALYWYRQSLGQGLEFLIYFQGNSAPDKSGLPSDRFSAERTGGSVSTLTIQRTQQEDSAVYLCASSHRESTYGYTFGSGTRLTVV.

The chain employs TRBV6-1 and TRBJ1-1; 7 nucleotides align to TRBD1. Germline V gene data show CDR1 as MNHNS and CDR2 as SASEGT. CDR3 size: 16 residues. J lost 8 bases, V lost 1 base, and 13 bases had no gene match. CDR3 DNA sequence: TGTGCCAGCAGTGAAGGGCGACAGGGAGCTCTACTCGAAGCTTTCTTT. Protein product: CASSEGRQGALLEAFF.

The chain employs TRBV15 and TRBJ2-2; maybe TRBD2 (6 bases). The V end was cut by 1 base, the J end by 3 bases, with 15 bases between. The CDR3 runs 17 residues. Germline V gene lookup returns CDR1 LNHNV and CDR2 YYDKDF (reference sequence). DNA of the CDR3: TGTGCCACCAGCAGAGTTTGGGGAGGCTTTGACACCGGGGAGCTGTTTTTT. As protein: CATSRVWGGFDTGELFF.

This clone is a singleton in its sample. DNA for the CDR3: TGCGCCAGCAGCTTGTTAGTCCAGGGACACACAGATACGCAGTATTTT. This gives the protein CASSLLVQGHTDTQYF. The chain recombines TRBV5-1 with TRBJ2-3; tentatively, D is TRBD1 (6 bases). The germline gives CDR1 SGHRS, CDR2 YFSETQ. The CDR3 is made up of 16 amino acids. V was clipped by 1 base and J by 2 bases, with 14 bases between them.

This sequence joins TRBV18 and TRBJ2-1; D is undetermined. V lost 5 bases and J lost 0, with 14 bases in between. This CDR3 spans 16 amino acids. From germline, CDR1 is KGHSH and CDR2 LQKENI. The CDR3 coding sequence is TGTGCCAGCTCAACCACGGCGCGGCGCTCCTACAATGAGCAGTTCTTC. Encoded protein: CASSTTARRSYNEQFF.

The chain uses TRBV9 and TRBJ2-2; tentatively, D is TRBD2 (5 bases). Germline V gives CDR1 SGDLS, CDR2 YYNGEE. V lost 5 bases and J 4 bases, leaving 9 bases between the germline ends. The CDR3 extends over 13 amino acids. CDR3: CASRPGVTGELFF. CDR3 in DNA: TGTGCCAGCAGACCCGGGGTCACCGGGGAGCTGTTTTTT.

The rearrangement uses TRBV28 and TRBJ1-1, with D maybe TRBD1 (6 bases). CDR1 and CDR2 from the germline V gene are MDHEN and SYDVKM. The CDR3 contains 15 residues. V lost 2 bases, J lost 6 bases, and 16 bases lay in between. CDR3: CASSLAGAGLSEAFF. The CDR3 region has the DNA TGTGCCAGCAGTTTAGCGGGGGCAGGGTTATCTGAAGCTTTCTTT.

In DNA, the CDR3 is TGTGCCAGCAGTTACAGGCAGGAACTAGCCAAAAACATTCAGTACTTC. Translated, it gives CASSYRQELAKNIQYF. The V gene is TRBV6-5, the J gene TRBJ2-4; D is ambiguous. Germline CDR1 and CDR2: MNHEY and SVGAGI. V was pared by 2 bases and J by 0 bases, with 11 bases between. The length of the CDR3 is 16 residues.

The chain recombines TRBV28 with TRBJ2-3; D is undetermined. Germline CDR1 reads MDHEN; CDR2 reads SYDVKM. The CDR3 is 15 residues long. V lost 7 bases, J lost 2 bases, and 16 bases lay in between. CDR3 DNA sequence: TGTGCCAGCAAAGCCGCCGGCGGCTACACAGATACGCAGTATTTT. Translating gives CASKAAGGYTDTQYF.

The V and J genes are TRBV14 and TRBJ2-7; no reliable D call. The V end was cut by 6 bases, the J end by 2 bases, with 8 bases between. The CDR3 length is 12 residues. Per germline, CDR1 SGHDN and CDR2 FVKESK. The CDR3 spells CASSPQPYEQYF. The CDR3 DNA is TGTGCCAGCAGTCCACAGCCCTACGAGCAGTACTTC.

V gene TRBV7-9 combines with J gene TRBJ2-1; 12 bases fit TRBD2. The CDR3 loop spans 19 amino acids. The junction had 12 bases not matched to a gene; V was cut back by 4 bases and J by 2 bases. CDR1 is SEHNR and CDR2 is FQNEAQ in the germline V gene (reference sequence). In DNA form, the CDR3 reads TGTGCCAGCAGCTCGGCCGGGACTAGCGGGCCCGAAACCTACAATGAGCAGTTCTTC. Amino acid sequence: CASSSAGTSGPETYNEQFF.

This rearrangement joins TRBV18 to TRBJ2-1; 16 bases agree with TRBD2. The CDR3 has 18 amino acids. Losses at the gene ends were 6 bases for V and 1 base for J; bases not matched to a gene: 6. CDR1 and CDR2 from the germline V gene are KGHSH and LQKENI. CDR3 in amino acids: CASSPGLAGGMSYNEQFF. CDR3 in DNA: TGTGCCAGCTCGCCGGGACTAGCGGGAGGGATGTCCTACAATGAGCAGTTCTTC.